The 12 T cell receptor beta chains below were found in one sample sequenced in a study of T-cell reconstitution after alpha-beta-depleted transplantation in children. The TCRbeta library incorporated unique molecular identifiers. TCRdb re-called the PCR reads through MiXCR, storing one row per CDR3 protein. Among hundreds of thousands of distinct CDR3 sequences listed, approximately 14% were seen once. Sample: PBMCs, taken before TCRalphabeta/CD19-depleted stem cell transplant. These TCRs come from a girl aged 2 to 9 with congenital amegakaryocytic thrombocytopenia, due to receive a stem cell transplant.

This clonotype was observed a handful of times. This chain links TRBV12-3 or TRBV12-4 with TRBJ2-5, with D perhaps assigned TRBD1 or TRBD2 (6 bases each). The length of the CDR3 is 14 residues. The germline V and J ends were trimmed by 3 bases and 6 bases, with 14 bases remaining between them. The CDR3 region has the DNA TGTGCCAGCAGTTTTGGCAGGGGCGGGAAGACCCAGTACTTC. Amino acid sequence: CASSFGRGGKTQYF.

This clonotype was found a few times. Mismatch with germline at one junction end may stem from a read error. The rearrangement joins TRBV28 to TRBJ2-1, with D perhaps given as TRBD1 or TRBD2 (6 bases each). Germline V CDR1 and CDR2: MDHEN, SYDVKM. CDR3 length equals 13 residues. The CDR3: CASTLGGSNEQFF. CDR3 sequence (DNA): TGTGCCAGCACTTTAGGGGGGTCGAATGAGCAGTTCTTC.

The table lists this clonotype with many counts. The V call is TRBV12-3 or TRBV12-4, the J call TRBJ2-1; D not certain. The CDR3 loop spans 11 amino acids. V was shortened by 6 bases and J by 0 bases, with 0 bases between the two germline ends. The CDR3 here is CASSSYNEQFF. CDR3 DNA sequence: TGTGCCAGCAGCTCCTACAATGAGCAGTTCTTC.

This clonotype was counted at least ten times. The CDR3 region is CSAGRGGLMREKLFF. The CDR3 DNA is TGCAGTGCTGGCCGCGGCGGGCTAATGCGGGAAAAACTGTTTTTT. V usage is TRBV20-1 and J usage is TRBJ1-4; D gene uncertain. CDR1 DFQATT and CDR2 SNEGSKA come from the germline V gene (reference sequence). The CDR3 runs 15 residues. V lost 5 bases to trimming and J lost 8 bases, with 21 bases between them.

This rearrangement joins TRBV11-2 to TRBJ2-1; 10 bases are a match to TRBD2. Losses at the gene ends were 1 base for V and 3 bases for J; bases not matched to a gene: 3. The CDR3 consists of 16 residues. Germline CDR1 and CDR2: SGHAT and FQNNGV. The DNA for the CDR3 is TGTGCCAGCAGCTTAGCTAGCGGGAGAGTCTACAATGAGCAGTTCTTC. Translated, it gives CASSLASGRVYNEQFF. The complete variable domain, with remaining parts taken from reference TRBV11-2 and TRBJ2-1, reads EAGVAQSPRYKIIEKRQSVAFWCNPISGHATLYWYQQILGQGPKLLIQFQNNGVVDDSQLPKDRFSAERLKGVDSTLKIQPAKLEDSAVYLCASSLASGRVYNEQFFGPGTRLTVL.

This clonotype came up a few times. The J gene is TRBJ2-5, the V gene TRBV6-5; D is ambiguous. The CDR3 runs 15 residues. Germline values: CDR1 MNHEY, CDR2 SVGAGI. Trimming cost V 2 bases and J 5 bases, with 15 bases left between them. CDR3 protein: CASSYRPDGWETQYF. CDR3 nucleotides: TGTGCCAGCAGTTACCGGCCTGACGGTTGGGAGACCCAGTACTTC.

This clonotype showed up just a few times. The J gene is TRBJ1-2, the V gene TRBV7-9; 8 bases align to TRBD1. The length of the CDR3 is 15 residues. The V gene's germline CDR1 is SEHNR and CDR2 FQNEAQ (reference sequence). Trimming removed 5 bases from V and 4 bases from J; junction bases left unmatched: 9. CDR3 residues: CASSPTPGTGYGYTF. The DNA of the CDR3 is TGTGCCAGCAGCCCTACACCCGGGACAGGCTATGGCTACACCTTC.

This clonotype occurred many times. The gene calls are TRBV5-5 and TRBJ2-1, with D possibly matching TRBD2 (6 bases). CDR3 length: 16 amino acids. Trimming shortened V by 0 bases and J by 8 bases, and 18 bases separated the two germline ends. Germline values: CDR1 SGHKS, CDR2 YYEKEE (reference sequence). The CDR3 reads CASSLAAREEFHEQFF. CDR3 DNA: TGTGCCAGCAGCTTGGCCGCGCGGGAAGAGTTCCATGAGCAGTTCTTC.

In its sample, this clonotype was seen many times. The rearrangement uses TRBV6-5 and TRBJ1-1; the D gene is possibly TRBD1 (5 bases). Looked up from germline, CDR1 is MNHEY and CDR2 is SVGAGI. The CDR3 loop spans 13 amino acids. V was cut by 3 bases and J by 3 bases, with 8 bases left in between. The CDR3 sequence: CASSYGQDTEAFF. As DNA, the CDR3 is TGTGCCAGCAGTTATGGACAAGACACTGAAGCTTTCTTT.

This clonotype showed up many times. V usage is TRBV5-1 and J usage is TRBJ1-2; TRBD1 is a possible D gene (6 bases). The CDR3 loop spans 17 amino acids. Germline lookup yields CDR1 SGHRS and CDR2 YFSETQ. With 4 bases removed from V and 4 bases from J, the gap between germline ends came to 23 bases. Here the CDR3 reads CASSLWGGGQILYGYTF. In DNA form, the CDR3 reads TGCGCCAGCAGCCTGTGGGGGGGAGGACAGATTCTCTATGGCTACACCTTC.

This clonotype came up a few times. This chain connects TRBV6-5 to TRBJ2-7; no clear D. Trimming shortened V by 2 bases and J by 0 bases, and 8 bases separated the two germline ends. CDR1 is MNHEY and CDR2 is SVGAGI in the germline V gene. The CDR3 extends over 14 amino acids. The CDR3 coding sequence is TGTGCCAGCAGTTACGAAGGCTCCTCCTACGAGCAGTACTTC. Amino acids: CASSYEGSSYEQYF.

This clonotype turned up a few times. V gene TRBV20-1 combines with J gene TRBJ2-7, with 8 positions matching TRBD2. This CDR3 is 13 amino acids long. With V trimmed by 7 bases and J by 4 bases, 9 bases remained unmatched. The V gene's germline CDR1 is DFQATT and CDR2 SNEGSKA (reference sequence). The CDR3 region is CSVLPGLEYEQYF. The CDR3 coding sequence is TGCAGTGTCCTCCCGGGACTAGAATACGAGCAGTACTTC.